Below, 29 T cell receptor beta chains from the same sample are listed, as sequenced in a study of patients and donors after allogeneic stem cell transplantation. TCRdb called the RT-PCR reads again in MiXCR, with one record for every CDR3 protein. This sample yields about a million distinct CDR3 sequences, of which around 17% are seen a single time; around 5.5% belongs to the top ten. Sequenced: blood, either unsorted or a sorted T cell fraction (not recorded which). These receptors came from a human donor who was either an allogeneic HSCT recipient or a stem cell or donor lymphocyte infusion donor (not recorded which). It is not recorded whose cells these are; they may come from a transplant donor.

This clonotype came up a few times. The chain employs TRBV7-9 and TRBJ2-2, with 7 bases fitting TRBD2. After removal of 4 bases from V and 7 bases from J, the junction contained 6 bases not matched to a gene. This CDR3 is 14 amino acids long. The V gene's germline CDR1 is SEHNR and CDR2 FQNEAQ (reference sequence). The CDR3 DNA reads TGTGCCAGCAGCTCTCCCCGGGGGGACGGGGAGCTGTTTTTT. Translation gives CASSSPRGDGELFF.

This clonotype turned up a few times. The chain recombines TRBV29-1 with TRBJ2-1; tentatively, D is TRBD1 or TRBD2 (5 bases each). The CDR3 extends over 15 amino acids. Germline-derived CDR1 and CDR2 are SQVTM and ANQGSEA. V was shortened by 6 bases and J by 0 bases, with 15 bases between the two germline ends. CDR3 in DNA: TGCAGCGTCGCCGGGACCCCCAGCTCCTACAATGAGCAGTTCTTC. Translating it yields CSVAGTPSSYNEQFF.

Many counts were recorded for this clonotype. This chain connects TRBV29-1 to TRBJ1-2; D gene ambiguous. The germline V gene has CDR1 SQVTM and CDR2 ANQGSEA. Trimming shortened V by 6 bases and J by 2 bases, and 10 bases separated the two germline ends. CDR3 length equals 12 residues. Here the CDR3 reads CSVTRSNYGYTF. The CDR3 bases are TGCAGCGTGACCCGCAGCAACTATGGCTACACCTTC.

This chain uses TRBV5-1 with TRBJ2-7; D unclear. Trimming took off 2 bases at V and 2 bases at J, with 11 bases between the two ends. This CDR3 spans 14 amino acids. Germline V lookup: CDR1 SGHRS, CDR2 YFSETQ. CDR3 nucleotides: TGCGCCAGCAGCTTAGAACCTTACACCTACGAGCAGTACTTC. Amino acid sequence: CASSLEPYTYEQYF.

This clonotype was picked up a small number of times. V usage is TRBV9 and J usage is TRBJ2-2; D possibly uses TRBD1 or TRBD2 (6 bases each). The CDR3 is 15 amino acids. Germline CDR1 and CDR2: SGDLS and YYNGEE. V lost 0 bases and J 3 bases, leaving 9 bases between the germline ends. The CDR3 nucleotides read TGTGCCAGCAGCGTAGACAGGGACTACACCGGGGAGCTGTTTTTT. Its protein is CASSVDRDYTGELFF.

This chain uses TRBV19 with TRBJ1-5, with D perhaps matching TRBD1 (6 bases). V was trimmed by 6 bases and J by 3 bases, leaving 15 bases between them. Germline V CDR1 and CDR2: LNHDA, SQIVND (reference sequence). CDR3 length: 15 residues. Here the CDR3 DNA reads TGTGCCAGTAGGTGGCAGGGGAGGATCAATCAGCCCCAGCATTTT. Translating gives CASRWQGRINQPQHF. Combining the CDR3 with reference TRBV19 and TRBJ1-5 gives the whole variable domain DGGITQSPKYLFRKEGQNVTLSCEQNLNHDAMYWYRQDPGQGLRLIYYSQIVNDFQKGDIAEGYSVSREKKESFPLTVTSAQKNPTAFYLCASRWQGRINQPQHFGDGTRLSIL.

This clonotype was counted at least ten times. The chain carries TRBV12-3 or TRBV12-4 and TRBJ2-3, with unresolved D. The CDR3 loop spans 14 amino acids. V lost 3 bases and J lost 2, with 9 bases in between. The CDR3 nucleotides are TGTGCCAGCAGTTTGTCCCAGTCCACAGATACGCAGTATTTT. It codes for CASSLSQSTDTQYF.

Many counts were recorded for this clonotype. The DNA of the CDR3 is TGTGCCAGCAGCTTGGATTCGGGGGCCAGGGGAGGGACCCAGTACTTC. Its translation: CASSLDSGARGGTQYF. J is TRBJ2-5 and V is TRBV5-6; possibly TRBD1 or TRBD2 for D (6 bases each). The CDR3 extends over 16 amino acids. Trimming shortened V by 0 bases and J by 7 bases, and 19 bases separated the two germline ends. CDR1 is SGHDT, CDR2 YYEEEE, per germline. The entire variable domain, with the rest obtained from reference TRBV5-6 and TRBJ2-5, is as follows: DAGVTQSPTHLIKTRGQQVTLRCSPKSGHDTVSWYQQALGQGPQFIFQYYEEEERQRGNFPDRFSGHQFPNYSSELNVNALLLGDSALYLCASSLDSGARGGTQYFGPGTRLLVL.

This chain connects TRBV20-1 to TRBJ1-2; TRBD1 agrees at 8 bases. The CDR3 is 13 residues long. Trimming removed 0 bases from V and 7 bases from J; junction bases left unmatched: 4. Germline values: CDR1 DFQATT, CDR2 SNEGSKA (reference sequence). Here the CDR3 reads CSARDNRGVGYTF. The CDR3 coding sequence is TGCAGTGCTAGAGATAACAGGGGGGTTGGCTACACCTTC.

The rearrangement links TRBV5-1 to TRBJ2-1, with D hard to call. This CDR3 has 13 amino acids. From germline, CDR1 is SGHRS and CDR2 YFSETQ. V was trimmed by 0 bases and J by 10 bases, leaving 11 bases between them. The CDR3 region has the DNA TGCGCCAGCAGCTTGGACGTGCTGGGAGAGCAGTTCTTC. This sequence encodes CASSLDVLGEQFF.

V is TRBV7-6 and J is TRBJ1-5, with 10 bases fitting TRBD1. Losses at the gene ends were 4 bases for V and 7 bases for J; bases not matched to a gene: 10. CDR3 length equals 16 residues. CDR1 and CDR2 from the germline V gene are SGHVS and FNYEAQ. Written as DNA, the CDR3 is TGTGCCAGCAGCTCGGACAGGGGGAGATCCAACCAGCCCCAGCATTTT. Its protein is CASSSDRGRSNQPQHF.

The chain recombines TRBV20-1 with TRBJ2-7, with D possibly matching TRBD2 (5 bases). This CDR3 region has 15 residues. Germline V lookup: CDR1 DFQATT, CDR2 SNEGSKA (reference sequence). This chain's CDR3 is CSIESGGRTSYEQYF. CDR3 nucleotides: TGCAGCATCGAAAGCGGTGGGAGAACATCCTACGAGCAGTACTTC.

This clonotype was found a few times. The chain combines TRBV27 with TRBJ2-1, with 10 bases aligning to TRBD1. Germline values: CDR1 MNHEY, CDR2 SMNVEV (reference sequence). This CDR3 spans 16 amino acids. V shed 0 bases, J shed 3 bases, and the junction held 2 bases outside the gene matches. The CDR3 coding sequence is TGTGCCAGCAGTTTATCTGGACAGGGGGGCTACAATGAGCAGTTCTTC. It codes for CASSLSGQGGYNEQFF.

This clonotype was recorded a few times. The rearrangement links TRBV5-1 to TRBJ2-7; a possible D gene is TRBD1 (6 bases). Deletions cut 6 bases from V and 0 bases from J, with 19 bases between. This CDR3 is 16 amino acids long. Germline CDR1 reads SGHRS; CDR2 reads YFSETQ. CDR3 in DNA: TGCGCCAGCACGGTGGGTGGGGGCTCCAGCTCCTACGAGCAGTACTTC. Protein product: CASTVGGGSSSYEQYF. The variable domain in full, with the rest retrieved from reference TRBV5-1 and TRBJ2-7, is KAGVTQTPRYLIKTRGQQVTLSCSPISGHRSVSWYQQTPGQGLQFLFEYFSETQRNKGNFPGRFSGRQFSNSRSEMNVSTLELGDSALYLCASTVGGGSSSYEQYFGPGTRLTVT.

The sample holds a few counts of this clonotype. The rearrangement joins TRBV5-1 to TRBJ2-7; 7 positions agree with TRBD2. Germline V gene data show CDR1 as SGHRS and CDR2 as YFSETQ. V trimming: 2 bases; J trimming: 2 bases; junction bases outside the gene matches: 10. This CDR3 contains 16 residues. CDR3 protein: CASSFQELAFAYEQYF. CDR3 coding DNA: TGCGCCAGCAGCTTTCAAGAACTAGCGTTTGCCTACGAGCAGTACTTC.

The chain has TRBV5-1 and TRBJ2-7, with 9 bases fitting TRBD2. The V gene end was trimmed by 0 bases and the J gene end by 6 bases; junction bases not matched to a gene: 10. From germline, CDR1 is SGHRS and CDR2 YFSETQ. The CDR3 consists of 16 residues. The CDR3 protein is CASSLARAGGPSEQYF. The CDR3, as DNA: TGCGCCAGCAGCTTGGCCAGGGCGGGAGGGCCCTCCGAGCAGTACTTC.

This clonotype was observed a handful of times. The chain couples TRBV9 to TRBJ1-2; 8 nucleotides agree with TRBD1. Germline CDR1 is SGDLS and CDR2 is YYNGEE. There are 13 residues in the CDR3. The V and J ends lost 3 bases and 9 bases, in that order; junction bases with no gene match: 7. As DNA, the CDR3 is TGTGCCAGCAGCGAATTCGACAGGGGAAGCTACACCTTC. Residues: CASSEFDRGSYTF.

This clonotype turned up a few times. This chain uses TRBV5-6 with TRBJ2-1; D may correspond to TRBD1 or TRBD2 (6 bases each). The CDR3 contains 12 residues. Germline V gives CDR1 SGHDT, CDR2 YYEEEE. With 8 bases removed from V and 8 bases from J, the gap between germline ends came to 14 bases. In nucleotides, the CDR3 is TGTGCCAGTTCGGAGGGGGGCTATGAGCAGTTCTTC. Amino acids: CASSEGGYEQFF.

V gene TRBV4-1 combines with J gene TRBJ2-7, with TRBD1 matching 8 bases. Looked up from germline, CDR1 is MGHRA and CDR2 is YSYEKL. With V trimmed by 2 bases and J by 5 bases, 5 bases remained unmatched. The CDR3 has 14 residues. The DNA for the CDR3 is TGCGCCAGCAGCCAAAGAGGACAGGGCCACGAGCAGTACTTC. It codes for CASSQRGQGHEQYF.

The chain's CDR3 is CASSMTHINTEAFF. The CDR3 DNA reads TGTGCCAGTAGTATGACACACATTAACACTGAAGCTTTCTTT. This chain joins TRBV19 and TRBJ1-1; no definite D call. The germline CDR1 and CDR2 sequences are LNHDA and SQIVND (reference sequence). The CDR3 extends over 14 amino acids. The V end lost 3 bases, the J end lost 2 bases, and 10 bases lay between the germline ends.

This clonotype has ten or more counts. This chain joins TRBV12-3 or TRBV12-4 and TRBJ2-5; no clear D. This CDR3 contains 11 residues. V lost 4 bases and J 5 bases, leaving 5 bases between the germline ends. DNA for the CDR3: TGTGCCAGCAGTTATGAGGAGACCCAGTACTTC. Translation: CASSYEETQYF.

This clonotype was detected a few times. The rearrangement uses TRBV27 and TRBJ1-1; weak D call: TRBD1 (5 bases). This CDR3 is 14 amino acids long. Germline lookup yields CDR1 MNHEY and CDR2 SMNVEV (reference sequence). V was pared by 6 bases and J by 3 bases, with 14 bases between. Written as DNA, the CDR3 is TGTGCCAGCAGCCCGGGGCGGCAGGACACTGAAGCTTTCTTT. This sequence encodes CASSPGRQDTEAFF.

This clonotype was counted a few times. V usage is TRBV21-1 and J usage is TRBJ1-4. TRBV21-1 is described as a pseudogene. There are 14 residues in the CDR3. In DNA form, the CDR3 reads TGTGCCAGCAGCCCGCGAAGTGGTAATGAAAAACTGTTTTTT. This codes for CASSPRSGNEKLFF.

The chain links TRBV20-1 to TRBJ1-2; D is ambiguous. Germline V CDR1 and CDR2: DFQATT, SNEGSKA (reference sequence). The CDR3 is made up of 8 amino acids. The CDR3 nucleotides are TGCAGGGCGGCGGACTACACCTTC. It is translated as CRAADYTF.

V and J are TRBV25-1 and TRBJ1-1, with D possibly being TRBD1 (5 bases). V lost 3 bases, J lost 6 bases, and 14 bases lay in between. The V gene's germline CDR1 is MGHDK and CDR2 SYGVNS. This CDR3 contains 14 residues. The CDR3 DNA is TGTGCCAGCAGTGAGACAGTTAACTACTCTGAAGCTTTCTTT. Translated: CASSETVNYSEAFF.

This clonotype has just a few counts. The chain links TRBV29-1 to TRBJ2-7; unclear D gene. The germline V and J ends were trimmed by 4 bases and 3 bases, with 16 bases remaining between them. In germline, CDR1 is SQVTM, CDR2 ANQGSEA. The CDR3 has 14 residues. CDR3 amino acids: CSVGSSRIVYEQYF. The CDR3, as DNA: TGCAGCGTTGGTTCTAGTAGAATTGTCTACGAGCAGTACTTC.

The chain carries TRBV19 and TRBJ1-5; D is perhaps TRBD1 (5 bases). The V end lost 9 bases, the J end lost 5 bases, and 11 bases lay between the germline ends. Germline V gives CDR1 LNHDA, CDR2 SQIVND (reference sequence). This CDR3 has 12 residues. DNA for the CDR3: TGTGCCAGCAGGGTCGAGGATCAGCCCCAGCATTTT. Protein product: CASRVEDQPQHF.

This clonotype was counted many times. The rearrangement joins TRBV10-3 to TRBJ1-2, with D possibly matching TRBD1 (6 bases). Trimming left V 3 bases short and J 7 bases short, with 12 bases between. The CDR3 covers 13 residues. Per germline, CDR1 ENHRY and CDR2 SYGVKD. CDR3 DNA: TGTGCCATCAGTGATATACAGGGACGTGGCTACACCTTC. Translated, it gives CAISDIQGRGYTF.

At least ten counts were recorded for this clonotype. J is TRBJ1-3 and V is TRBV12-3 or TRBV12-4, with D perhaps TRBD1 (5 bases). The ends were cut back, 6 bases at V and 4 bases at J, with 13 bases in the middle. The CDR3 is 14 amino acids. CDR3 residues: CASSLRGTGNTIYF. DNA for the CDR3: TGTGCCAGCAGCTTGCGGGGGACCGGAAACACCATATATTTT.